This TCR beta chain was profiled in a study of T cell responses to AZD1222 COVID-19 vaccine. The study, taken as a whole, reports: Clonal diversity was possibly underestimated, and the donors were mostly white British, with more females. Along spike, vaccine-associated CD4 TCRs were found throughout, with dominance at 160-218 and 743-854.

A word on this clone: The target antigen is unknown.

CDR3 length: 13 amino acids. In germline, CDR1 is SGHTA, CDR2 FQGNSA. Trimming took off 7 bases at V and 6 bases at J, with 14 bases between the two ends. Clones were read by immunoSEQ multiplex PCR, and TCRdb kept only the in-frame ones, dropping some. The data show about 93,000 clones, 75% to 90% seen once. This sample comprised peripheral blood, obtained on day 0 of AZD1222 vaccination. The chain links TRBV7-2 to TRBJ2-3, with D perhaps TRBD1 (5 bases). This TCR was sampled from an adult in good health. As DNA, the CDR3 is TGTGCCAGCAACCCCTGGCAGGGTGATACGCAGTATTTT. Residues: CASNPWQGDTQYF.